These T cell receptor beta chains were read from a single sample in a study of cytomegalovirus exposure and HLA in healthy donors. Profiling relied on immunoSEQ multiplex PCR, and the TCRdb table lists in-frame clones only, not all of them. The repertoire holds about 210,000 clones, with around 86% as singletons. Sequences were obtained from PBMCs. The origin of the receptors is a woman aged 50 to 65 in good health and CMV-seropositive. The CDR3 runs from the conserved cysteine through the conserved F or W. The D gene is left open where the match is weak. Part of the rows lack a size; the others show once, few, many or a class for expanded clones.

J gene | D gene | clone size | CDR3 length | V gene | CDR3 protein | CDR3 DNA
TRBJ2-2 | TRBD1 | . | 15 | TRBV4-1 | CASSQTDRDTGELFF | TGCGCCAGCAGCCAGACCGACAGGGACACCGGGGAGCTGTTTTTT
TRBJ1-2 | TRBD1 | . | 13 | TRBV6-1 | CASSETGDYGYTF | TGTGCCAGCAGTGAGACAGGGGACTATGGCTACACCTTC
TRBJ2-5 | . | once | 12 | TRBV5-4 | CASSGDGGTQYF | TGTGCCAGCAGCGGGGATGGAGGGACCCAGTACTTC
TRBJ2-3 | . | once | 16 | TRBV5-1 | CASSSGQPGSADTQYF | TGCGCCAGCAGCTCCGGACAGCCGGGATCGGCGGATACGCAGTATTTT
TRBJ2-2 | . | . | 16 | TRBV19 | CASSATGTSNTGELFF | TGTGCCAGTAGTGCTACCGGGACATCAAACACCGGGGAGCTGTTTTTT
TRBJ1-6 | TRBD1 | . | 15 | TRBV5-1 | CASSRQGSSNSPLHF | TGCGCCAGCAGCCGACAGGGATCTTCGAATTCACCCCTCCACTTT
TRBJ1-2 | TRBD1 | . | 14 | TRBV19 | CASRRDRESYGYTF | TGTGCCAGTAGACGAGACAGGGAGAGCTATGGCTACACCTTC
TRBJ1-2 | TRBD1 | . | 15 | TRBV6-6 | CASSFRTGGSYGYTF | TGTGCCAGCAGTTTCCGGACAGGGGGCAGCTATGGCTACACCTTC
TRBJ1-1 | TRBD1 | . | 16 | TRBV27 | CASSSGTGGSDTEAFF | TGTGCCAGCAGTTCCGGGACAGGGGGCAGCGACACTGAAGCTTTCTTT
TRBJ1-1 | TRBD1 | . | 15 | TRBV4-1 | CASSQSGTGGLEAFF | TGCGCCAGCAGCCAATCCGGGACAGGGGGGCTTGAAGCTTTCTTT
TRBJ2-5 | . | . | 14 | TRBV5-1 | CASSPSGLGETQYF | TGCGCCAGCAGCCCCTCGGGATTAGGGGAGACCCAGTACTTC
TRBJ2-3 | . | once | 13 | TRBV4-1 | CASSRFGLDTQYF | TGCGCCAGCAGCCGTTTTGGACTGGATACGCAGTATTTT
TRBJ2-5 | TRBD2 | . | 15 | TRBV6-5 | CASRSGGGEEKTQYF | TGTGCCAGCAGGTCGGGCGGGGGGGAAGAGAAGACCCAGTACTTC
TRBJ1-5 | . | . | 15 | TRBV7-2 | CASSLEYSSNQPQHF | TGTGCCAGCAGCTTAGAATACAGTAGCAATCAGCCCCAGCATTTT
TRBJ1-2 | . | . | 11 | TRBV6-1 | CASSEARGYTF | TGTGCCAGCAGTGAAGCCAGGGGCTACACCTTC
TRBJ2-5 | TRBD1 | . | 15 | TRBV19 | CASSSGTGGAETQYF | TGTGCCAGTAGTAGCGGGACAGGGGGCGCGGAGACCCAGTACTTC
TRBJ1-4 | . | . | 14 | TRBV11-2 | CASSFRGTNEKLFF | TGTGCCAGCAGCTTCCGGGGGACTAATGAAAAACTGTTTTTT
TRBJ2-3 | . | . | 14 | TRBV5-1 | CASSFSLSTDTQYF | TGCGCCAGCAGCTTCTCACTCTCCACAGATACGCAGTATTTT
TRBJ2-1 | . | . | 11 | TRBV30 | CAWSVAQAQFF | TGTGCCTGGAGTGTGGCGCAGGCGCAGTTCTTC
TRBJ2-5 | TRBD1 | once | 15 | TRBV5-1 | CASSLPGTARMEQYF | TGCGCCAGCAGCTTGCCCGGGACAGCCCGGATGGAGCAGTACTTC
TRBJ2-6 | . | . | 15 | TRBV6-5 | CASSYEGSGANVLTF | TGTGCCAGCAGTTACGAGGGTTCTGGGGCCAACGTCCTGACTTTC
TRBJ2-7 | . | . | 12 | TRBV21-1 | CASSKTTYEQYF | TGTGCCAGCAGCAAAACTACCTACGAGCAGTACTTC
TRBJ2-4 | TRBD2 | . | 18 | TRBV19 | CASSMGLAGPLAKNIQYF | TGTGCCAGTAGTATGGGACTAGCGGGGCCACTAGCCAAAAACATTCAGTACTTC
TRBJ1-1 | TRBD1 | . | 16 | TRBV6-6 | CASSYLTGGEITEAFF | TGTGCCAGCAGTTACTTGACAGGGGGTGAGATCACTGAAGCTTTCTTT
TRBJ1-5 | . | . | 16 | TRBV4-1 | CASSQDSVLYNQPQHF | TGCGCCAGCAGCCAAGATTCCGTCCTCTACAATCAGCCCCAGCATTTT
TRBJ1-1 | . | . | 15 | TRBV4-1 | CASSQKGLGQFEAFF | TGCGCCAGCAGCCAAAAGGGGCTTGGACAGTTTGAAGCTTTCTTT
TRBJ1-2 | . | few | 13 | TRBV5-1 | CASRPDSNYGYTF | TGCGCCAGCAGGCCTGACAGTAACTATGGCTACACCTTC
TRBJ1-4 | TRBD1 | . | 15 | TRBV25-1 | CASSEGQAINEKLFF | TGTGCCAGCAGTGAAGGACAGGCGATAAATGAAAAACTGTTTTTT
TRBJ2-3 | TRBD1 | once | 14 | TRBV6-5 | CASSRGQGWDTQYF | TGTGCCAGCAGTCGCGGACAGGGGTGGGATACGCAGTATTTT
TRBJ1-2 | . | . | 13 | TRBV7-9 | CASSSRDLGGYTF | TGTGCCAGCAGCTCCAGGGATTTGGGGGGCTACACCTTC
TRBJ2-7 | . | . | 15 | TRBV27 | CASSLSYGITYEQYF | TGTGCCAGCAGTTTATCTTACGGTATTACCTACGAGCAGTACTTC
TRBJ2-2 | TRBD2 | . | 17 | TRBV4-1 | CASSQQTSSRGYRELFF | TGCGCCAGCAGCCAACAGACTAGCTCGAGGGGCTACCGGGAGCTGTTTTTT
TRBJ2-7 | TRBD1 | once | 15 | TRBV6-1 | CASSERRGRDYEQYF | TGTGCCAGCAGTGAAAGAAGGGGGCGTGATTATGAGCAGTACTTC
TRBJ2-7 | . | . | 15 | TRBV9 | CASSPHTGSSYEQYF | TGTGCCAGCAGCCCCCACACAGGGAGCTCCTACGAGCAGTACTTC
TRBJ1-1 | . | . | 15 | TRBV27 | CASSLTAGSYTEAFF | TGTGCCAGCAGTTTAACGGCAGGTTCCTACACTGAAGCTTTCTTT
TRBJ2-3 | . | . | 13 | TRBV5-1 | CASTLALTDTQYF | TGCGCCAGCACCCTCGCGCTCACAGATACGCAGTATTTT
TRBJ1-1 | . | . | 16 | TRBV19 | CASSNYGGLMNTEAFF | TGTGCCAGTAGTAATTACGGGGGGCTAATGAACACTGAAGCTTTCTTT
TRBJ2-7 | . | . | 12 | TRBV11-2 | CASSLLMYEQYF | TGTGCCAGCAGCTTACTAATGTACGAGCAGTACTTC
TRBJ1-5 | TRBD1 | . | 14 | TRBV6-5 | CASSQGDPNQPQHF | TGTGCCAGCAGTCAGGGGGATCCCAATCAGCCCCAGCATTTT
TRBJ1-5 | . | . | 12 | TRBV2 | CASRQVMEPQHF | TGTGCCAGCAGACAGGTTATGGAGCCCCAGCATTTT
TRBJ2-3 | TRBD1 | . | 15 | TRBV5-1 | CASSPGTGGTDTQYF | TGCGCCAGCAGCCCCGGGACAGGCGGCACAGATACGCAGTATTTT
TRBJ1-2 | . | . | 13 | TRBV30 | CAWNRGRGYGYTF | TGTGCCTGGAATCGAGGCAGGGGATATGGCTACACCTTC
TRBJ1-1 | TRBD1 | . | 18 | TRBV19 | CASSTGRGTGAGYTEAFF | TGTGCCAGTAGTACCGGAAGGGGGACAGGGGCCGGGTACACTGAAGCTTTCTTT
TRBJ2-3 | TRBD1 | . | 15 | TRBV9 | CASSRQGAGGDTQYF | TGTGCCAGCAGCCGACAGGGGGCGGGGGGTGATACGCAGTATTTT
TRBJ1-1 | TRBD1 | . | 14 | TRBV7-3 | CASSAGQENTEAFF | TGTGCCAGCAGCGCAGGACAGGAGAACACTGAAGCTTTCTTT